The source of this T cell receptor (beta chain) is a study of T-cell reconstitution after alpha-beta-depleted transplantation in children. The study's findings and limits: After transplant, high TCRbeta diversity at day 60 in some patients arose from surviving recipient T cells and thymic progenitors. Reported findings indicate that, about two months after transplant, alpha-beta T cells came from several hundred expanded clones, which were derived from non-depleted graft cells. A year had passed since transplant, and T-cell counts and diversity by then came mostly from newly produced T cells.

Details on this clonotype: Antigen: not known. The conserved closing phenylalanine or tryptophan is absent in this CDR3, likely reflecting a read error.

Germline V gene sequence: CDR1 SGHDN, CDR2 FVKESK. With 4 bases removed from V and 4 bases from J, the gap between germline ends came to 10 bases. This CDR3 has 14 residues. The library targeted TCRbeta and was prepared with unique molecular identifiers. MiXCR was run by TCRdb on the PCR reads, yielding one entry per CDR3 protein. The sample carries 700,000 to 950,000 distinct CDR3 sequences, about 16% recorded once. V usage is TRBV14 and J usage is TRBJ1-4, with D possibly being TRBD1 (5 bases). The clonotype was recovered from a male patient aged 10 to 17 who had a stem cell transplant for acute lymphoblastic leukemia, so the T cells may come from the graft donor. This specimen was PBMCs, mostly from graft donor cells, taken 360 days after TCRalphabeta/CD19-depleted stem cell transplant. The CDR3 DNA reads as TGTGCCAGCAGCCTTCGACAGTTTAATGAAAAACTGTTTTAT. Translated: CASSLRQFNEKLFY.